This entry is about one T cell receptor (beta chain). This clonotype was detected many times. The antigen it recognizes is unknown. It has no much larger one-base neighbor in the sample; base qualities were not kept. Total RNA and DNA were co-extracted without cell sorting from approximately 20-30 mg of bulk tissue using the AllPrep DNA/RNA mini kit. Roughly five patients with histopathologically diagnosed primary liver carcinoma underwent surgical resection in China between 2015 and early 2016. At the time of sampling, the patients had chronic HBV infection and had not received any treatment. Five spatially separated regions were sampled per tumor: superior, inferior, left-lateral and right-lateral poles, plus the tumor centre. According to histology, viable tumor cells made up more than 75% of every tumor sample. Fresh tumor and adjacent tissue pieces were bisected, with one half stored in RNAlater at -80 degrees C and the other half sent for histology.

These data originate in a study of tumor-infiltrating lymphocytes in primary liver carcinoma (dated by TCRdb to about 2017). A note on the overall study: Of the five patients (three men and two women, aged 30 to 69 years), four had hepatocellular carcinoma and one had combined HCC and intrahepatic cholangiocarcinoma. The five patients had tumors of stage T1-T3 N0M0, with maximum diameters ranging from about 4.2 to 10 cm. Each sample produced about 3.5 to 8 million productive TCRbeta reads, and read depth showed no significant difference between tissue types. The study combined TCRbeta repertoire sequencing, expression microarrays and whole-exome sequencing across five regions of each liver tumor, with adjacent normal tissue and blood. A total of some 35 specimens from 5 patients went through TCRbeta repertoire sequencing, namely 25 tumor regions, 5 adjacent noncancerous liver tissues and 5 peripheral blood samples. To link TCRbeta repertoire diversity with the local molecular phenotype, the approximately 27 tumor region samples were profiled using Agilent mRNA microarrays. Repertoires from technical replicates were highly reproducible, with mean shared-clone rates roughly 0.89 and correlation coefficients above 0.95. The full study reports these points: With just four or five patients in the study, the authors point out that the findings should be validated in a larger study. Compared with blood, tumors had a significantly larger share of the repertoire taken up by the top 250 clones (p = 0.039). Bulk unsorted samples precluded comparing CD4+ and CD8+ T cell repertoires. Only the TCR beta chain was sequenced, which likely underestimates true repertoire diversity because unpaired alpha chains were not captured. Only roughly 7-24% of top clones appeared in all five regions of a tumor, which suggests that tumor-infiltrating T cells are spatially heterogeneous. Repertoire overlap was higher between tumor regions (mean about 36%) than tumor-adjacent (around 17%) or tumor-blood (14%) pairs, consistent with antigen-driven expansion.

TCRbeta-specific cDNA was reverse-transcribed from 500 to 550 ng total RNA using a constant-region primer and ProtoScript II reverse transcriptase. TCRbeta libraries were built with three nested multiplex PCR rounds, a slightly modified ARM-PCR procedure. Each of the first two PCR rounds ran for approximately 10 cycles using multiplex TRBV1-TRBV30 forward primers together with a Cbeta reverse primer. Sample barcodes and Illumina adapters were added in a final 25-cycle PCR with Deep VentR polymerase. Before sequencing, amplicons between 200 and 500 bp were purified from gel using a QIAquick gel extraction kit. An Illumina HiSeq 2500 was used to sequence the TCRbeta amplicons, generating 250-bp paired-end reads. In the original analysis: Trimmomatic v0.33 was used to quality-trim the reads, and FLASH v1.2.11 was used to merge paired reads so that full CDR3 sequences could be recovered. V, D and J germline segments were assigned to the rearranged TCRbeta sequences by MiGEC v1.2.1b. Clonotype statistics and Shannon-Wiener diversity indices were computed with VDJtools v1.0.0. To reduce sampling bias, subsequent analyses other than the diversity analysis used only the 250 most abundant clonotypes in each sample. The public reads were reanalyzed by TCRdb: fastp trimming at Q25, MiXCR alignment, in-frame beta chains only. Every distinct CDR3 protein forms one entry, paired with its most common genes and DNA. In this record, the V and J calls reflect TCRdb's handling and not the investigators' own analysis. The sample records tens of thousands of distinct CDR3 sequences, 55% to 85% of which are singletons. Approximately 19% of the sample comes from the top ten.

The germline V gene encodes CDR1 ENHRY and CDR2 SYGVKD. The cysteine opens and the phenylalanine closes a CDR3 of 14 amino acids. Only the CDR3 DNA stays, 42 bases, in frame from base 1. V is reduced by 2 bases and J by 5 bases, leaving a spacing of 13 bases between them. This chain joins TRBV10-3 to TRBJ2-7; the D gene identity is not certain. This receptor was identified in a man between 35 and 55 years old with primary liver carcinoma and hepatitis B virus infection. What was sequenced was liver tumor tissue from sampling region 1. The sample's cell subset or site label is to be understood as: tumor region T1, superior pole. The CDR3 in this case is CAISERASGDEQYF. The base sequence is TGTGCCATCAGTGAGAGAGCAAGTGGTGACGAGCAGTACTTC.